The 23 T cell receptor beta chains reported below all come from one sample, sequenced in a study of cytomegalovirus exposure and HLA in healthy donors. PCR primers comprised 60 Vbeta and 13 Jbeta primers. Repertoires were generated with immunoSEQ multiplex PCR, while TCRdb's copy carries only in-frame clones and drops some. The sample yields some 91,000 clones, about 89% seen once. The sequenced sample was PBMCs. These receptor sequences come from a man aged 30 to 39 in good health and CMV-seropositive.

J is TRBJ1-1 and V is TRBV6-5; D remains unclear. Trimming took 2 bases from V and 1 from J, leaving 5 bases between them. Looked up from germline, CDR1 is MNHEY and CDR2 is SVGAGI. The CDR3 runs 13 residues. CDR3 region: CASSYGQNTEAFF. For the CDR3, the DNA is TGTGCCAGCAGTTACGGGCAGAACACTGAAGCTTTCTTT.

The gene calls are TRBV28 and TRBJ1-3; no definite D call. V lost 7 bases and J lost 7, with 17 bases in between. The CDR3 extends over 14 amino acids. Germline CDR1 is MDHEN and CDR2 is SYDVKM. The CDR3 is CASTLSQVVNTIYF. The CDR3 nucleotides are TGTGCCAGCACCCTATCCCAGGTGGTGAACACCATATATTTT. Full variable domain (rest looked up from reference TRBV28 and TRBJ1-3): DVKVTQSSRYLVKRTGEKVFLECVQDMDHENMFWYRQDPGLGLRLIYFSYDVKMKEKGDIPEGYSVSREKKERFSLILESASTNQTSMYLCASTLSQVVNTIYFGEGSWLTVV.

This chain uses TRBV19 with TRBJ2-5, with D unclear. Trimming cost V 2 bases and J 3 bases, with 10 bases left between them. Per the germline V gene, CDR1 is LNHDA and CDR2 is SQIVND (reference sequence). The CDR3 covers 14 residues. The CDR3 loop is CASSIPGRKETQYF. The CDR3 DNA reads as TGTGCCAGTAGTATACCTGGCAGAAAAGAGACCCAGTACTTC.

This chain connects TRBV7-6 to TRBJ2-1, with 10 positions matching TRBD2. The CDR3 is 18 residues long. Trimming took 2 bases from V and 0 from J; bases not matched to a gene: 7. CDR1 SGHVS and CDR2 FNYEAQ come from the germline V gene. For the CDR3, the DNA is TGTGCCAGCAGCTTAAGACTAGCGGGCCCGAGCTCCTACAATGAGCAGTTCTTC. It codes for CASSLRLAGPSSYNEQFF. Full variable domain (outside the CDR3, taken from reference TRBV7-6 and TRBJ2-1): GAGVSQSPRYKVTKRGQDVALRCDPISGHVSLYWYRQALGQGPEFLTYFNYEAQQDKSGLPNDRFSAERPEGSISTLTIQRTEQRDSAMYRCASSLRLAGPSSYNEQFFGPGTRLTVL.

The chain recombines TRBV7-2 with TRBJ2-1; possible D gene TRBD2, 5 bases. This CDR3 region has 16 residues. Trimming removed 4 bases at V and 0 bases at J, with 13 bases between. Germline V CDR1 and CDR2: SGHTA, FQGNSA. Here the CDR3 reads CASSYGSASSYNEQFF. CDR3 nucleotides: TGTGCCAGCAGCTATGGGAGTGCGAGCTCCTACAATGAGCAGTTCTTC.

This rearrangement joins TRBV5-4 to TRBJ1-2; the D gene is possibly TRBD1 (6 bases). Germline CDR1 is SGHNT and CDR2 is YYREEE (reference sequence). V lost 4 bases to trimming and J lost 4 bases, with 17 bases between them. This CDR3 spans 15 amino acids. This CDR3 reads CASSPGGAGGYGYTF. The DNA of the CDR3 is TGTGCCAGCAGCCCGGGGGGGGCCGGGGGCTATGGCTACACCTTC.

This clone was seen only once. The genes are TRBV28 and TRBJ1-5; maybe TRBD1 (6 bases). Deletions cut 1 base from V and 0 bases from J, with 10 bases between. CDR1 and CDR2 from the germline V gene are MDHEN and SYDVKM. The CDR3 totals 16 residues. CDR3 amino acids: CASSLLGANSNQPQHF. The CDR3 coding sequence is TGTGCCAGCAGTTTATTGGGGGCGAATAGCAATCAGCCCCAGCATTTT. The full variable domain, completed using reference TRBV28 and TRBJ1-5, is DVKVTQSSRYLVKRTGEKVFLECVQDMDHENMFWYRQDPGLGLRLIYFSYDVKMKEKGDIPEGYSVSREKKERFSLILESASTNQTSMYLCASSLLGANSNQPQHFGDGTRLSIL.

This clone was picked up one time. The genes are TRBV10-3 and TRBJ2-5, with TRBD2 matching 9 bases. V lost 0 bases, J lost 0 bases, and 2 bases stayed unmatched. Germline assignment: CDR1 ENHRY and CDR2 SYGVKD. The CDR3 has 16 residues. Written as DNA, the CDR3 is TGTGCCATCAGTGAGTCCAGCGGGAGGTACCAAGAGACCCAGTACTTC. It yields the protein CAISESSGRYQETQYF.

The rearrangement links TRBV18 to TRBJ1-1; 8 nucleotides line up with TRBD1. Per germline, CDR1 KGHSH and CDR2 LQKENI. This CDR3 comprises 13 residues. With V trimmed by 9 bases and J by 1 base, 4 bases remained unmatched. The CDR3 nucleotides read TGTGCCAGTAAGACAGGGGAGAACACTGAAGCTTTCTTT. Protein: CASKTGENTEAFF.

The count of this clone is one. The chain couples TRBV19 to TRBJ2-3; maybe TRBD2 (6 bases). Germline CDR1 reads LNHDA; CDR2 reads SQIVND (reference sequence). V lost 2 bases, J lost 4 bases, and 16 bases lay in between. The CDR3 length is 16 residues. CDR3 bases: TGTGCCAGTAGTATAAGGGCCGGGGAGGTCGCAGATACGCAGTATTTT. This sequence encodes CASSIRAGEVADTQYF.

This clone appeared a single time. This chain uses TRBV5-1 with TRBJ2-1; 10 bases fit TRBD2. Germline loops: CDR1 SGHRS, CDR2 YFSETQ. The trim removed 2 bases at V and 7 bases at J, leaving 12 bases unmatched. This CDR3 comprises 17 residues. The CDR3 spells CASSLGSLAGVSNEQFF. As DNA, the CDR3 is TGCGCCAGCAGCTTAGGCAGTCTAGCGGGAGTTAGTAATGAGCAGTTCTTC.

This chain uses TRBV6-5 with TRBJ2-7; D is uncertain. V dropped 0 bases and J dropped 9 bases, with 12 bases sitting between them. Germline lookup yields CDR1 MNHEY and CDR2 SVGAGI. This CDR3 comprises 13 residues. As DNA, the CDR3 is TGTGCCAGCAGTTACTCGACGACATTGGGGCAGTACTTC. Its protein is CASSYSTTLGQYF.

CDR3 region: CASSVGAGGINREQYF. The CDR3 DNA follows: TGTGCCAGCAGCGTAGGGGCGGGGGGAATTAATCGCGAGCAGTACTTC. The gene calls are TRBV9 and TRBJ2-7; 8 bases agree with TRBD2. This CDR3 region has 16 residues. CDR1 and CDR2 from the germline V gene are SGDLS and YYNGEE. J was trimmed by 6 bases and V by 0 bases; bases with no gene match: 11.

V and J are TRBV25-1 and TRBJ2-7, with TRBD2 matching 11 bases. Germline-derived CDR1 and CDR2 are MGHDK and SYGVNS. Losses at the gene ends were 8 bases for V and 4 bases for J; bases not matched to a gene: 13. This CDR3 has 16 residues. CDR3 amino acids: CASPRLAGGIGYEQYF. The CDR3 DNA reads as TGTGCCAGCCCCCGGCTAGCGGGAGGTATCGGGTACGAGCAGTACTTC.

As to this clone: The junction differs from germline at one of its ends, possibly a read error. The chain combines TRBV7-9 with TRBJ1-5; 7 bases align to TRBD1. This CDR3 has 12 amino acids. CDR1 SEHNR and CDR2 FQNEAQ come from the germline V gene (reference sequence). The DNA for the CDR3 is TGTTCCAGCAGCTTAGGGGGCCAGCCCCAGCATTTT. It encodes CSSSLGGQPQHF.

This rearrangement joins TRBV7-8 to TRBJ2-7, with 9 nucleotides matching TRBD2. The CDR3 sequence is 17 residues long. The junction had 19 bases not matched to a gene; V was cut back by 8 bases and J by 5 bases. Germline lookup yields CDR1 SGHVS and CDR2 FQNEAQ. The CDR3 reads CASRNPLGGSGSDEQYF. CDR3 coding DNA: TGTGCCAGCCGAAATCCACTGGGTGGTAGCGGGAGCGACGAGCAGTACTTC.

This clone has a single count. The chain couples TRBV5-6 to TRBJ1-2, with TRBD1 as a possible D gene (6 bases). V lost 4 bases and J 5 bases, leaving 18 bases between the germline ends. Germline V gene lookup returns CDR1 SGHDT and CDR2 YYEEEE. The CDR3 is 15 residues long. The CDR3 DNA follows: TGTGCCAGCAGCCCCCCAGGGGCAGAGGGTTATGGCTACACCTTC. Its protein is CASSPPGAEGYGYTF.

V and J are TRBV15 and TRBJ2-1; 12 positions match TRBD1. The CDR3 is made up of 19 amino acids. CDR1 is LNHNV and CDR2 is YYDKDF in the germline V gene (reference sequence). Germline trimming cut 1 base from V and 4 bases from J; bases unmatched to any gene: 11. CDR3 region: CATSRVQGTGGARYNEQFF. CDR3 sequence (DNA): TGTGCCACCAGCAGAGTTCAGGGGACAGGGGGCGCGCGGTACAATGAGCAGTTCTTC.

The chain is built from TRBV5-4 and TRBJ2-7; 15 positions agree with TRBD2. This CDR3 is built from 15 residues. Losses at the gene ends were 4 bases for V and 6 bases for J; bases not matched to a gene: 5. The germline CDR1 and CDR2 sequences are SGHNT and YYREEE (reference sequence). The CDR3 nucleotides read TGTGCCAGCAGCCCTGGGGGACTAGCGGGAGGCGAGCAGTACTTC. This sequence encodes CASSPGGLAGGEQYF.

The gene calls are TRBV19 and TRBJ1-5, with 12 bases matching TRBD1. This CDR3 is 16 amino acids long. Germline loops: CDR1 LNHDA, CDR2 SQIVND (reference sequence). The V and J ends lost 3 bases and 6 bases, in that order; junction bases with no gene match: 6. CDR3 sequence (DNA): TGTGCCAGTAGTATGGAAGGGACAGGGGGCTTTCAGCCCCAGCATTTT. Protein product: CASSMEGTGGFQPQHF. The full variable domain, in which reference TRBV19 and TRBJ1-5 provide the parts outside the CDR3, is DGGITQSPKYLFRKEGQNVTLSCEQNLNHDAMYWYRQDPGQGLRLIYYSQIVNDFQKGDIAEGYSVSREKKESFPLTVTSAQKNPTAFYLCASSMEGTGGFQPQHFGDGTRLSIL.

The chain links TRBV19 to TRBJ2-5; weak D call: TRBD1 (5 bases). Germline CDR1 LNHDA, CDR2 SQIVND (reference sequence). This CDR3 comprises 12 residues. Here the CDR3 DNA reads TGTGCAACTGGGGCAGACCAAGAGACCCAGTACTTC. Amino acid sequence: CATGADQETQYF.

This clone was seen just once. The identical CDR3 is also encoded by other nucleotide sequences in the sample. The chain couples TRBV14 to TRBJ2-2; D gene unclear. V dropped 10 bases and J dropped 5 bases, with 23 bases sitting between them. There are 16 residues in the CDR3. Germline V lookup: CDR1 SGHDN, CDR2 FVKESK. The CDR3 is CAISRRPITRTGELFF. CDR3 DNA: TGTGCCATCTCGAGGCGGCCCATAACGAGGACCGGGGAGCTGTTTTTT.

The chain has TRBV6-6 and TRBJ2-3, with D perhaps matching TRBD2 (5 bases). V was trimmed by 2 bases and J by 4 bases, leaving 16 bases between them. From germline, CDR1 is MNHNY and CDR2 SVGAGI (reference sequence). This CDR3 spans 16 amino acids. CDR3 sequence (DNA): TGTGCCAGCAGTTACGGCCGCGGCCCCGGGGCAGATACGCAGTATTTT. Its protein product is CASSYGRGPGADTQYF.